This entry concerns a single T cell receptor beta chain. The antigen remains undetermined. The entry originates in a study of identical twins. Points from the study as a whole: Weaker excess twin sharing was observed in beta out-of-frame sequences.

A universal primer site was created by template switching, with the cDNA bearing unique molecular identifiers. Each CDR3 protein gets one entry after TCRdb re-called the 5' RACE reads with MiXCR. The profile covers hundreds of thousands of distinct CDR3 sequences, with about 8.9% appearing a single time and about 2.1% taken by the ten largest. These data were also filed under a second study, of yellow fever vaccine responses in identical twins. This second study notes: Twins' vaccine T cell response reportedly seemed partly convergent, partly personalized.

The sequence was collected from a woman younger than 30 in good health. Sequences were obtained from memory (CD45RO+) T cells sorted from blood.

The CDR3 loop reads CASSGQTTNTEAFF. In nucleotides, the CDR3 is TGTGCCAGCAGTGGACAGACAACCAACACTGAAGCTTTCTTT. The V and J genes are TRBV6-1 and TRBJ1-1, with D possibly being TRBD1 (5 bases). Germline V lookup: CDR1 MNHNS, CDR2 SASEGT. The CDR3 has 14 residues. The V gene lost 4 bases and the J gene lost 2 bases, with 11 bases spanning the gap.